A selection of T cell receptor beta chains follows, all from one sample in a study of blood T cell repertoires in COVID-19. Libraries were prepared by immunoSEQ multiplex PCR; TCRdb keeps only in-frame clonotypes and omits some of them. The data show around 300,000 clones, roughly 89% seen once. Sequenced sample: PBMCs or T cells enriched from blood (not recorded which). All receptors come from a woman younger than 35 with acute COVID-19. CDR3s include the opening cysteine and the closing phenylalanine or tryptophan. D genes are given only for firm matches. Rows give clone size only sometimes, using once, few, many, or a class for an expanded clone.

V	size	J	D	DNA	CDR3
TRBV7-9	NA	TRBJ1-2	NA	TGTGCCAGCAGCTTAGTTTGGGAGATTAACTATGGCTACACCTTC	CASSLVWEINYGYTF
TRBV5-1	NA	TRBJ2-7	NA	TGCGCCAGCAGCTTCATGTCGAATAGCGCGGGCGAGCAGTACTTC	CASSFMSNSAGEQYF
TRBV9	NA	TRBJ1-6	TRBD1	TGTGCCAGCAGCCTCGGGGACAGGGGTTCACCCCTCCACTTT	CASSLGDRGSPLHF
TRBV19	NA	TRBJ1-1	TRBD1	TGTGCCAGTAGTCTTTGGACAGGTTCCACTGAAGCTTTCTTT	CASSLWTGSTEAFF
TRBV28	NA	TRBJ2-1	NA	TGTGCCAGCAGTTTCCCGGGGAGGAGTAGCAATGAGCAGTTCTTC	CASSFPGRSSNEQFF
TRBV7-2	NA	TRBJ1-3	NA	TGTGCCAGCACCCTAGTTGGGACATTATCTGGAAACACCATATATTTT	CASTLVGTLSGNTIYF
TRBV28	NA	TRBJ1-2	TRBD1	TGTGCCAGCACTAAGGACAGGGGAAGAGGTGGCTACACCTTC	CASTKDRGRGGYTF
TRBV7-6	NA	TRBJ1-1	TRBD1	TGTGCCAGCAGCATGGGACAGGGGGCGTTAAACACTGAAGCTTTCTTT	CASSMGQGALNTEAFF
TRBV9	NA	TRBJ2-5	TRBD2	TGTGCCAGCAGCGCCCAACTAGCGGGAGGGAGATTCCAAGAGACCCAGTACTTC	CASSAQLAGGRFQETQYF
TRBV6-1	NA	TRBJ2-7	TRBD1	TGTGCCAGCAGTGAAGAGGGGGACAGGGCGAGGGAGCAGTACTTC	CASSEEGDRAREQYF
TRBV2	NA	TRBJ2-5	NA	TGTGCCAGCAGCCCGAGGAGGGTCCCATGGGAGACCCAGTACTTC	CASSPRRVPWETQYF
TRBV5-1	NA	TRBJ1-2	NA	TGCGCCAGCAGCGGGCAGGGAAACTATGGCTACACCTTC	CASSGQGNYGYTF
TRBV18	NA	TRBJ1-1	NA	TGTGCCAGCTCCCTACAGGGGAACACTGAAGCTTTCTTT	CASSLQGNTEAFF
TRBV27	NA	TRBJ2-1	NA	TGTGCCAGCAGTTTCAGCCTCGGGGAAGGCAATGAGCAGTTCTTC	CASSFSLGEGNEQFF
TRBV28	few	TRBJ1-2	NA	TGTGCCAGCACCTCTTTTGTGGTAGGGGATATAGTGAACTATGGCTACACCTTC	CASTSFVVGDIVNYGYTF
TRBV13	NA	TRBJ1-6	NA	TGTGCCAGCAGCTTAGGGGGCCCGGATAATTCACCCCTCCACTTT	CASSLGGPDNSPLHF
TRBV28	NA	TRBJ1-2	TRBD1	TGTGCCAGCAGCACCCCGGGACAGGGCGGTGGCTACACCTTC	CASSTPGQGGGYTF
TRBV14	NA	TRBJ1-4	NA	TGTGCCAGCAGCCAAGATAGCGGGGGTAATGAAAAACTGTTTTTT	CASSQDSGGNEKLFF